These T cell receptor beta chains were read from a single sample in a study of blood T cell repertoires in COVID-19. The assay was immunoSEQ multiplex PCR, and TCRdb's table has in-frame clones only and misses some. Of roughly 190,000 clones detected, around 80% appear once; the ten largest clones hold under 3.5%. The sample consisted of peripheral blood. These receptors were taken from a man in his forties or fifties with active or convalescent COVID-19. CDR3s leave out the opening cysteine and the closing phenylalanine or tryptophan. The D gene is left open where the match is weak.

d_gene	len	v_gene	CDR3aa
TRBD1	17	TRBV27	ASSPPRRDRVLNPEKLF
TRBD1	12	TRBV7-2	ASSSTGDRQPQH
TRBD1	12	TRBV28	ASRQGRFVTEAF
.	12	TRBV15	ATSRDSTGVGYT
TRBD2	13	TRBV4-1	ASSQVTSGQETQY
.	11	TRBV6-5	ASRGDLWEKLF
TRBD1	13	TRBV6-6	ATLFQGASNYGYT
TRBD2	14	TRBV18	ASSSFEGLAGGEQF
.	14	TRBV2	ASSEVERAGGDTQY
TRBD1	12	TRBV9	ASSVGTDPYEQY
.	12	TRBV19	ASERKSASDEQF
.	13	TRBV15	ATGLEGPARGTQY
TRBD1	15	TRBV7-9	ASSYWGTGRNNEKLF
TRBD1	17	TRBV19	ASSIDGSDRGRMNTEAF
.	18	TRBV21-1	ASSRRVLAGGPSEDNEQF
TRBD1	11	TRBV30	ASRWTGDEKLF
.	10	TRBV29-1	SVVGQGETQY
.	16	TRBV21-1	ASSKRPGGRTTNEKLF
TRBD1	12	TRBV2	ASSEGGRGLVAF
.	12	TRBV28	ASSPYRDNSPLH
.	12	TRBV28	ASSLLAGRYGYT
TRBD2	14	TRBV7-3	ASSPNGLASSYEQY
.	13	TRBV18	ASSPPEWGLRSYT
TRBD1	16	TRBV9	ASSPTTGTGFSGNTIY
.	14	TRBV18	ASSPIGGLGHGEQY
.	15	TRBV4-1	ASSQDLGGANNSPLH
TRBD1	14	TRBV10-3	AISEDRGRRGEKLF
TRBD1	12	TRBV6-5	AAAGTGTNYGYT
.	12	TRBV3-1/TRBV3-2	ASRSSGGLEKLF
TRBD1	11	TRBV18	ASSSDRGKVAF
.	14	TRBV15	ATRGGAARGTGELF
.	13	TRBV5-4	ASRSAGASTGELF
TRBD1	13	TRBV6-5	ASSYRGQDNQPQH
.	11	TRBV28	ASSLDRRDGYT
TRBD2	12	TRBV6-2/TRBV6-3	ASSYQGTSDEQY
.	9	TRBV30	AWSSNYEQY
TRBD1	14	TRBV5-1	ASSRWTGGDKETQY
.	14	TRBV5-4	ASSPGGVTNTGELF
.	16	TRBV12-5	ASGLVLLRGTAPDTQY
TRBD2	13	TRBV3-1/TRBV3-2	ASSQSSGRYNEQF
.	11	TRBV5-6	ASHRETNEKLF
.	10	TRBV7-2	ASSLVSETQY
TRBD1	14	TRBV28	ASSPPGGGNVGTIY
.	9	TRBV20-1	SAPGDEKLF
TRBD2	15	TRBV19	ASSKLAGGSSYNEQF
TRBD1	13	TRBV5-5	ASSLGNQGVQPQH
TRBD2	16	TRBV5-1	ASSRGLAGTSGANVLT
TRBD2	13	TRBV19	ASSDPSGDSYEQY
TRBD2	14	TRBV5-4	ASAPPLSGTNNEQF
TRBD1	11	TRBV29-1	SVARTGRETQY
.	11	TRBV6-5	ASVQGFSYEQY
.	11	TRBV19	ASSIIVTDTQY
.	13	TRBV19	ASSIGPHVDTEAF